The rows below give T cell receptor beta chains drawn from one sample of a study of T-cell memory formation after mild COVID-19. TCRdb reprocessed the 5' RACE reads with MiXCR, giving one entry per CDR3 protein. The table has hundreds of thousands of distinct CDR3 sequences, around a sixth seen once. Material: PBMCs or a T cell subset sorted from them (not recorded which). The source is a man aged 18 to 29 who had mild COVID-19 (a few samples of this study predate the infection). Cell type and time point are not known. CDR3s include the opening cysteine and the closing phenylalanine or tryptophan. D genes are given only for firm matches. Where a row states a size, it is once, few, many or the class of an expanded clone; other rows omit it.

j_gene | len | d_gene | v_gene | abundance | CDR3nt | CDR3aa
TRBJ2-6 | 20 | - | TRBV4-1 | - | TGCGCCAGCAGCACCGGGGGGCTTAGGGGGCTCAGCCCTGGGGCCAACGTCCTGACTTTC | CASSTGGLRGLSPGANVLTF
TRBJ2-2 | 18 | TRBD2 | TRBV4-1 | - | TGCGCCAGCAGCCCAAGAGGAGTTAGCGGGGAGAACACCGGGGAGCTGTTTTTT | CASSPRGVSGENTGELFF
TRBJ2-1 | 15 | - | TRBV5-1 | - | TGCGCCAGCAGCGTGGTGACGGGGCGCCTGATAGAGCAGTTCTTC | CASSVVTGRLIEQFF
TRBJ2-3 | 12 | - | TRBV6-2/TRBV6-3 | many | TGTGCCAGCAGTTACCTACAGGCTACGCAGTATTTT | CASSYLQATQYF
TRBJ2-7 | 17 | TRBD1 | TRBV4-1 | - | TGCGCCAGCAGCCAGGCCCTAGACAGGGGAGTAGTAGACGAGCAGTACTTC | CASSQALDRGVVDEQYF
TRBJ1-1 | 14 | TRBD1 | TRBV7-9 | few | TGTGCCAGCAGCGGGACAGGGGTGAGCACTGAAGCTTTCTTT | CASSGTGVSTEAFF
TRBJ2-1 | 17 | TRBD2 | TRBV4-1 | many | TGCGCCAGCAGCCAACTGACTAGCGGGGGGGCCGGGAATGAGCAGTTCTTC | CASSQLTSGGAGNEQFF
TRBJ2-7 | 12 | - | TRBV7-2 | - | TGTGCCAGCAGTAACCCTACCTACGAGCAGTACTTC | CASSNPTYEQYF
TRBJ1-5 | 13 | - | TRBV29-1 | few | TGCAGCGTTGGAGGGGGTCTAGGTCAGCCCCAGCATTTT | CSVGGGLGQPQHF
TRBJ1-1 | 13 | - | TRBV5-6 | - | TGTGCCAGCAGCTCTCATACGAACACTGAAGCTTTCTTT | CASSSHTNTEAFF
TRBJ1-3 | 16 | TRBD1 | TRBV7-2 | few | TGTGCCAGCAGCGTGGACAGGGGAGTTGCTGGAAACACCATATATTTT | CASSVDRGVAGNTIYF
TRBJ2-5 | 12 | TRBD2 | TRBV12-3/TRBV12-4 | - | TGTGCCAGCAGTACAGGACTAGCCGCTGAGTACTTC | CASSTGLAAEYF
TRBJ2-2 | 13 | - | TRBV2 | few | TGTGCCAGCAGGGGGCGACTCACCGGGGAGCTGTTTTTT | CASRGRLTGELFF
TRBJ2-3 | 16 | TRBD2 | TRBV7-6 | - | TGTGCCAGCAGCTTAGAACAGCGGGGGGCCACAGATACGCAGTATTTT | CASSLEQRGATDTQYF
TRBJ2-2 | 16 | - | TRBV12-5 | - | TGTGCTAGTGGTTTGACGCCGAAAGTGGGGAACGGGGAGCTGTTTTTT | CASGLTPKVGNGELFF
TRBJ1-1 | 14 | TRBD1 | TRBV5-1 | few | TGCGCCAGCAGCGACGACAGGGACCGGTGGGAAGCTTTCTTT | CASSDDRDRWEAFF
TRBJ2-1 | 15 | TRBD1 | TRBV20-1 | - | TGCAGGGGGACAGGGATCGAAAACTCCTACAATGAGCAGTTCTTC | CRGTGIENSYNEQFF
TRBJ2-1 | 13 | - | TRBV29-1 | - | TGCAGCGTTGAGCTCAAGGAGCCTCATGAGCAGTTCTTC | CSVELKEPHEQFF
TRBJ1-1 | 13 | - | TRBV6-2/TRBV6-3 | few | TGTGCCAGCAGGGGGGGGGACCAGCCTGAAGCCTTCTTT | CASRGGDQPEAFF
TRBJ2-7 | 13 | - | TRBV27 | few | TGTGCCAGCCTAGGGCTACCCTATTACGAGCAGTACTTC | CASLGLPYYEQYF
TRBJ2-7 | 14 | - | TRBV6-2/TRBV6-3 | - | TGTGCCAGCAGCGGAGACAGCCTCTCCTACGAGCAGTACTTC | CASSGDSLSYEQYF
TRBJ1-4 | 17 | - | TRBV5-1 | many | TGCGCCAGCAGCTTGGGTATCTCGACGGCTCCCGGGGAAAAACTGTTTTTT | CASSLGISTAPGEKLFF